The 16 T cell receptor beta chains in this list originate from one sample, sequenced in a study of beta chain features in type 1 diabetes. The sequenced template was cDNA made from the entire isolated RNA. The data were produced by immunoSEQ multiplex PCR, yet TCRdb's version contains in-frame clones alone and is incomplete. The table has 200,000 to 250,000 clones, roughly 15% seen once. Sample: naive CD4+ T cells from blood. All receptors derive from a woman aged 40 to 55 in good health.

This clone was seen only a few times. The chain joins TRBV5-1 to TRBJ1-4, with no clear D. The V end was cut by 7 bases, the J end by 0 bases, with 10 bases between. Germline CDR1 reads SGHRS; CDR2 reads YFSETQ. CDR3 length equals 14 residues. The CDR3 protein is CASQADSTNEKLFF. The CDR3 bases are TGCGCCAGCCAAGCGGACTCAACTAATGAAAAACTGTTTTTT.

This clone has a handful of counts. This sequence joins TRBV11-2 and TRBJ1-1; possible D gene TRBD1, 6 bases. Germline loops: CDR1 SGHAT, CDR2 FQNNGV. V dropped 8 bases and J dropped 4 bases, with 20 bases sitting between them. The CDR3 is made up of 15 amino acids. The CDR3 bases are TGTGCCAGCGCAGCGTACGGGGGGCTTAGCACTGAAGCTTTCTTT. Residues: CASAAYGGLSTEAFF.

This clone came up a few times. This chain links TRBV21-1 with TRBJ2-7; the table's D call, TRBD2, was not checked against the DNA. TRBV21-1 is termed a pseudogene. CDR3 length: 15 amino acids. The DNA of the CDR3 is TGTGCCAGCAGCAAAGGTTCGTACGGTTCCTACGAGCAGTACTTC. This gives the protein CASSKGSYGSYEQYF.

The J gene is TRBJ2-3, the V gene TRBV7-9; TRBD2 is a possible D gene (6 bases). Per the germline V gene, CDR1 is SEHNR and CDR2 is FQNEAQ (reference sequence). This CDR3 has 16 amino acids. Trimming shortened V by 5 bases and J by 0 bases, and 15 bases separated the two germline ends. CDR3: CASSPLGRGSTDTQYF. In DNA form, the CDR3 reads TGTGCCAGCAGCCCCCTCGGGCGGGGAAGCACAGATACGCAGTATTTT.

The chain joins TRBV10-3 to TRBJ1-5, with 8 bases that match TRBD1. The germline V gene encodes CDR1 ENHRY and CDR2 SYGVKD. V lost 2 bases, J lost 6 bases, and 6 bases stayed unmatched. The CDR3 runs 15 residues. The CDR3: CAISEGQGYGQPQHF. Here the CDR3 DNA reads TGTGCCATCAGTGAGGGACAGGGTTATGGTCAGCCCCAGCATTTT.

V and J are TRBV6-5 and TRBJ2-7; 11 nucleotides align to TRBD1. Germline lookup yields CDR1 MNHEY and CDR2 SVGAGI. The CDR3 runs 15 residues. V lost 6 bases to trimming and J lost 3 bases; unmatched junction nucleotides: 7. The CDR3 protein is CASRLSGTGGYEQYF. The CDR3 DNA reads TGTGCCAGCAGGCTTTCCGGGACAGGGGGCTACGAGCAGTACTTC.

The rearrangement links TRBV7-9 to TRBJ2-7; 7 bases are a match to TRBD1. The V gene's germline CDR1 is SEHNR and CDR2 FQNEAQ (reference sequence). The CDR3 is made up of 15 amino acids. With 5 bases clipped from V and 3 bases from J, the junction kept 10 bases outside the gene matches. The CDR3 nucleotides read TGTGCCAGCAGCCTAACCGGGACAGAACTCTACGAGCAGTACTTC. This sequence encodes CASSLTGTELYEQYF. The full variable domain, its missing parts supplied by reference TRBV7-9 and TRBJ2-7, is DTGVSQNPRHKITKRGQNVTFRCDPISEHNRLYWYRQTLGQGPEFLTYFQNEAQLEKSRLLSDRFSAERPKGSFSTLEIQRTEQGDSAMYLCASSLTGTELYEQYFGPGTRLTVT.

A few counts support this clone. This sequence joins TRBV2 and TRBJ2-3; D not certain. Trimming removed 10 bases from V and 2 bases from J, with 7 bases in between. Germline-derived CDR1 and CDR2 are SNHLY and FYNNEI. The CDR3 covers 11 residues. CDR3 in amino acids: CATKNTDTQYF. Here the CDR3 DNA reads TGTGCCACCAAAAACACAGATACGCAGTATTTT.

CDR3 sequence reads: CASSLSSGGHTGELFF. The CDR3 region has the DNA TGTGCCAGCAGTTTATCTAGCGGGGGCCACACCGGGGAGCTGTTTTTT. The gene calls are TRBV27 and TRBJ2-2; 9 bases map to TRBD2. The CDR3 has 16 residues. Trimming took 0 bases from V and 3 from J; bases not matched to a gene: 2. Germline V CDR1 and CDR2: MNHEY, SMNVEV (reference sequence).

The V call is TRBV29-1, the J call TRBJ1-1, with a possible D match to TRBD1 (5 bases). This CDR3 is built from 16 residues. V was cut by 5 bases and J by 7 bases, with 26 bases left in between. CDR1 is SQVTM, CDR2 ANQGSEA, per germline. The CDR3 sequence: CSVSWWTPTSPGEAFF. The DNA of the CDR3 is TGCAGCGTTTCATGGTGGACACCTACCTCTCCGGGTGAAGCTTTCTTT.

V and J are TRBV7-9 and TRBJ2-5; 11 bases fit TRBD2. V trimming: 0 bases; J trimming: 3 bases; junction bases outside the gene matches: 6. The CDR3 sequence is 17 residues long. Germline V gives CDR1 SEHNR, CDR2 FQNEAQ (reference sequence). The CDR3 loop is CASSLAPGTSGEETQYF. In nucleotides, the CDR3 is TGTGCCAGCAGCTTAGCTCCCGGGACTAGCGGAGAAGAGACCCAGTACTTC.

The V gene is TRBV4-3, the J gene TRBJ2-2, with TRBD1 matching 10 bases. V lost 4 bases, J lost 5 bases, and 7 bases stayed unmatched. The germline gives CDR1 LGHNA, CDR2 YSLEER. CDR3 length: 16 amino acids. Here the CDR3 DNA reads TGCGCCAGCAGCCTCATGACAGGGGGCGGAACCGGGGAGCTGTTTTTT. It translates to CASSLMTGGGTGELFF.

The genes are TRBV10-3 and TRBJ1-1; 9 bases are shared with TRBD1. The CDR3 length is 13 residues. The V gene's germline CDR1 is ENHRY and CDR2 SYGVKD. With V trimmed by 9 bases and J by 2 bases, 4 bases remained unmatched. Here the CDR3 reads CAIGTGTNTEAFF. As DNA, the CDR3 is TGTGCCATAGGGACAGGGACTAACACTGAAGCTTTCTTT.

The chain carries TRBV18 and TRBJ2-7, with TRBD1 matching 8 bases. The CDR3 is 15 residues long. Germline V lookup: CDR1 KGHSH, CDR2 LQKENI. Unmatched junction bases numbered 3, after V lost 1 base and J lost 1 base. CDR3 DNA sequence: TGTGCCAGCTCACCACTACAGGGGGATTCCTACGAGCAGTACTTC. Amino acid sequence: CASSPLQGDSYEQYF.

The chain recombines TRBV4-1 with TRBJ2-3, with a tentative D call TRBD1 (6 bases). CDR1 and CDR2 from the germline V gene are MGHRA and YSYEKL. Trimming took 2 bases from V and 9 from J, leaving 6 bases between them. The CDR3 has 11 amino acids. The CDR3 sequence: CASSQRGTQYF. For the CDR3, the DNA is TGCGCCAGCAGCCAAAGGGGGACGCAGTATTTT.

In this sample, this clone turned up a few times. The V and J genes are TRBV7-2 and TRBJ2-7; 10 bases align to TRBD1. This CDR3 is built from 15 residues. V trimming: 5 bases; J trimming: 2 bases; junction bases outside the gene matches: 6. Per germline, CDR1 SGHTA and CDR2 FQGNSA. CDR3 coding DNA: TGTGCCAGCAGCCCTCCGGGACAGGGGACCTACGAGCAGTACTTC. Translation: CASSPPGQGTYEQYF.